This T cell receptor (beta chain) emerged from a study of control samples from healthy donors and cancer patients. Using immunoSEQ multiplex PCR, the repertoire was profiled, and TCRdb retains in-frame clones only, with some absent. The sample includes fewer than 90,000 clones, roughly 86% of them seen just once. The CDR3 is 13 residues long. Looked up from germline, CDR1 is SGHRS and CDR2 is YFSETQ. The ends were cut back, 4 bases at V and 5 bases at J, with 12 bases in the middle. What was sequenced was blood. This TCR derives from a man between 45 and 60 years old in good health. The J gene is TRBJ1-2, the V gene TRBV5-1; the D is unclear. CDR3: CASSPAPGYGYTF. CDR3 bases: TGCGCCAGCAGCCCAGCCCCGGGGTATGGCTACACCTTC.